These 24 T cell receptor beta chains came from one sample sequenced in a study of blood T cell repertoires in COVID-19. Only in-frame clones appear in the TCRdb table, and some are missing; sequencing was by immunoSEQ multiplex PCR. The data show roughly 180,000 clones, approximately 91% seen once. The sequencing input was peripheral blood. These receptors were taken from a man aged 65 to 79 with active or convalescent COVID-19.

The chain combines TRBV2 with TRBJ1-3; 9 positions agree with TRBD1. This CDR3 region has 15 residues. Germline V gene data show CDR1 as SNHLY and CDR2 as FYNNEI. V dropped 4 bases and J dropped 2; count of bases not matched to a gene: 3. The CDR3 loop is CASSGDRAAGNTIYF. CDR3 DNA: TGTGCCAGCAGTGGGGACAGGGCGGCTGGAAACACCATATATTTT.

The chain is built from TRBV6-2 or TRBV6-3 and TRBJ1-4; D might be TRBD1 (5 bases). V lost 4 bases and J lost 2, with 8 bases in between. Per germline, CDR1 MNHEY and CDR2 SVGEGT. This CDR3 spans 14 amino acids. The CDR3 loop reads CASSWGETNEKLFF. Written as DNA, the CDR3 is TGTGCCAGCAGTTGGGGGGAGACTAATGAAAAACTGTTTTTT.

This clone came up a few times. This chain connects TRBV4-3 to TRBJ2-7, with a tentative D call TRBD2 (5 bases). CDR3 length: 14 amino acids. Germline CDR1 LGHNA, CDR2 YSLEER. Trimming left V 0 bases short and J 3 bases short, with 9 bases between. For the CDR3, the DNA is TGCGCCAGCAGCCAAGAAGAGGGATACTACGAGCAGTACTTC. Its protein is CASSQEEGYYEQYF.

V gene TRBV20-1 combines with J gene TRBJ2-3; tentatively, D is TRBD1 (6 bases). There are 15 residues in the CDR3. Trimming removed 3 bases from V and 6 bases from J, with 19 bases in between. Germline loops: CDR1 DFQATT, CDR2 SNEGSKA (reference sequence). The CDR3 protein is CSASSTTGRGDTQYF. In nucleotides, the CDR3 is TGCAGTGCTAGTAGCACAACAGGGAGAGGGGATACGCAGTATTTT.

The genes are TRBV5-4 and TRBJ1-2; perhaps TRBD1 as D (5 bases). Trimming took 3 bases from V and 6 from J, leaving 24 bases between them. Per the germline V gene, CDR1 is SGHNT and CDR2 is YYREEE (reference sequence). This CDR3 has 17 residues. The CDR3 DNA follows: TGTGCCAGCAGCTCATTTTTTCCTCGTAGGGGCCCGGATGGCTACACCTTC. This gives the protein CASSSFFPRRGPDGYTF.

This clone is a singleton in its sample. The CDR3 DNA reads TGCAGTGCTAGTATACGTCGAGACTACCACCGTGCTAGCACAGATACGCAGTATTTT. As protein: CSASIRRDYHRASTDTQYF. This chain links TRBV20-1 with TRBJ2-3; TRBD2 might be the D (5 bases). CDR3 size: 19 residues. Germline CDR1 is DFQATT and CDR2 is SNEGSKA (reference sequence). The ends were cut back, 3 bases at V and 0 bases at J, with 25 bases in the middle.

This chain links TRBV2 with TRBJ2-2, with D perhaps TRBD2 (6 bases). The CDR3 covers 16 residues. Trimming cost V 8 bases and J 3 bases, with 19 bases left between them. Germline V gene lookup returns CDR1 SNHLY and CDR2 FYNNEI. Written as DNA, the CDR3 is TGTGCCAGCTTCTCCGCCAGCGGGTCAGACACCGGGGAGCTGTTTTTT. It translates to CASFSASGSDTGELFF. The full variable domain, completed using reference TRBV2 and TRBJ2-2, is EPEVTQTPSHQVTQMGQEVILRCVPISNHLYFYWYRQILGQKVEFLVSFYNNEISEKSEIFDDQFSVERPDGSNFTLKIRSTKLEDSAMYFCASFSASGSDTGELFFGEGSRLTVL.

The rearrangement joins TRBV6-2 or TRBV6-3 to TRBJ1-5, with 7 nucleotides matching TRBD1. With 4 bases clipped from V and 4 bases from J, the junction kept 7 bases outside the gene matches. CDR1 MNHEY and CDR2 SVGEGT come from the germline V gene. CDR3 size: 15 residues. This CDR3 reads CASSFPTGENQPQHF. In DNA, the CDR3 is TGTGCCAGCAGTTTCCCCACAGGGGAGAATCAGCCCCAGCATTTT.

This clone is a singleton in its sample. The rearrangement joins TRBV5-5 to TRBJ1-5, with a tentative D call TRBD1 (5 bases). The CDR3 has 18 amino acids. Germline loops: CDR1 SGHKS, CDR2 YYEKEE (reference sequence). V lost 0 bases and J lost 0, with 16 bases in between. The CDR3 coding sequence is TGTGCCAGCAGCTTGGGGAACCGGGACTTTTATAGCAATCAGCCCCAGCATTTT. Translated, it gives CASSLGNRDFYSNQPQHF.

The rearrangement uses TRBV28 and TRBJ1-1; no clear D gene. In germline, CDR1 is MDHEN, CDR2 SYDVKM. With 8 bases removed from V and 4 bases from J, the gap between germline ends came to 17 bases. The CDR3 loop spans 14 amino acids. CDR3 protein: CASRFRSTSTEAFF. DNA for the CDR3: TGTGCCAGCCGCTTCAGGTCAACGAGCACTGAAGCTTTCTTT.

The DNA for the CDR3 is TGTGCCAGCAGCCTGACAGGGGGCGAATATGGCTACACCTTC. Amino acid sequence: CASSLTGGEYGYTF. The gene calls are TRBV6-5 and TRBJ1-2; TRBD1 matches at 10 bases. The ends lost 6 bases at V and 5 bases at J; junction bases unmatched: 6. The germline V gene encodes CDR1 MNHEY and CDR2 SVGAGI. CDR3 length: 14 amino acids.

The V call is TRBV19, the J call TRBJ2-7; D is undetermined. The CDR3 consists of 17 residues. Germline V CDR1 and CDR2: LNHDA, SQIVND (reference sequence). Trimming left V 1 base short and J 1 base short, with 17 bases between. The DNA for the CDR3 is TGTGCCAGTAGTATAGGTCCCGCAGGTCTCCGGTCCTACGAGCAGTACTTC. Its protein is CASSIGPAGLRSYEQYF.

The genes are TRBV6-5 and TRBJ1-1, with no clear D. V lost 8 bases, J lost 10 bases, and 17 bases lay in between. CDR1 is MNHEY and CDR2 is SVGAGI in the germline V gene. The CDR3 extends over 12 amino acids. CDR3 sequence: CASLDPGVRAFF. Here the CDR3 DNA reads TGTGCCAGCCTCGATCCCGGGGTGCGAGCTTTCTTT.

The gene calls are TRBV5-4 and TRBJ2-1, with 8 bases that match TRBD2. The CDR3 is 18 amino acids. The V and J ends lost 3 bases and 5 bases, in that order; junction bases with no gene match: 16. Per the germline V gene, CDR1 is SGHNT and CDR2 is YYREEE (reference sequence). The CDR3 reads CASSSPVLAGGRDNEQFF. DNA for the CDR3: TGTGCCAGCAGCTCCCCAGTATTGGCGGGGGGACGAGACAATGAGCAGTTCTTC.

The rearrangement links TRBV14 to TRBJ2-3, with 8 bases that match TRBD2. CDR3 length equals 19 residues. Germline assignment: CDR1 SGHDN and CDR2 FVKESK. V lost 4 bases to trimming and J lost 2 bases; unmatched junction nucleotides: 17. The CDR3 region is CASSPITGGPSYFTDTQYF. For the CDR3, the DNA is TGTGCCAGCAGCCCAATAACGGGGGGGCCGTCTTACTTCACAGATACGCAGTATTTT. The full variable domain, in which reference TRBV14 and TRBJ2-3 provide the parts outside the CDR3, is EAGVTQFPSHSVIEKGQTVTLRCDPISGHDNLYWYRRVMGKEIKFLLHFVKESKQDESGMPNNRFLAERTGGTYSTLKVQPAELEDSGVYFCASSPITGGPSYFTDTQYFGPGTRLTVL.

The CDR3 is CASTQLGRAAGELFF. CDR3 DNA: TGTGCCAGCACCCAACTAGGACGGGCAGCCGGGGAGCTGTTTTTT. The chain is built from TRBV6-6 and TRBJ2-2; TRBD2 might be the D (5 bases). V was cut by 7 bases and J by 6 bases, with 18 bases left in between. Germline values: CDR1 MNHNY, CDR2 SVGAGI (reference sequence). The CDR3 length is 15 residues.

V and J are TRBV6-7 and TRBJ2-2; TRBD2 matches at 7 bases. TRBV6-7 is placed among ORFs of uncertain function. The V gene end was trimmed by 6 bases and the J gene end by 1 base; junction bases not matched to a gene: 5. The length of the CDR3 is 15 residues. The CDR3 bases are TGTGCCAGCAGGAACCTAGCGGAGAACACCGGGGAGCTGTTTTTT. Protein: CASRNLAENTGELFF.

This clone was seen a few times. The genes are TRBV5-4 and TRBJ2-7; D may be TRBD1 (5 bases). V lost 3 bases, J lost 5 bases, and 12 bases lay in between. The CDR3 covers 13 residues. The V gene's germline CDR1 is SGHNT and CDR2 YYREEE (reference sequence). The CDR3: CASSSQKDNEQYF. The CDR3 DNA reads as TGTGCCAGCAGCTCCCAAAAGGACAACGAGCAGTACTTC.

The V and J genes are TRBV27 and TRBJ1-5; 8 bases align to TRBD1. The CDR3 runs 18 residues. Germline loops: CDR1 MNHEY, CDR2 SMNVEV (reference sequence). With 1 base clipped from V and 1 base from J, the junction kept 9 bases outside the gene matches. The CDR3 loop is CASSLWPSGQGSNQPQHF. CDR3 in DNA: TGTGCCAGCAGTTTATGGCCAAGCGGACAGGGCAGCAATCAGCCCCAGCATTTT.

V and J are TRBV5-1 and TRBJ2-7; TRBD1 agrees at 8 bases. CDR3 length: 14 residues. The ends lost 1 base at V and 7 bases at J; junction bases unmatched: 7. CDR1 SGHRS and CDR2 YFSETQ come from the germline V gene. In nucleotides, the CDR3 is TGCGCCAGCAGCTTGAGGACAGGGACGGGGGAGCAGTACTTC. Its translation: CASSLRTGTGEQYF.

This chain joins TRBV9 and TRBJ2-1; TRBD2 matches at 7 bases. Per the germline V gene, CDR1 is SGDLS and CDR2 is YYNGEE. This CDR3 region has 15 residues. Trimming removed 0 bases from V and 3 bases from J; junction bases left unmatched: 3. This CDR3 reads CASSVGSSGYNEQFF. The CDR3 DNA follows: TGTGCCAGCAGCGTAGGTTCTAGCGGCTACAATGAGCAGTTCTTC.

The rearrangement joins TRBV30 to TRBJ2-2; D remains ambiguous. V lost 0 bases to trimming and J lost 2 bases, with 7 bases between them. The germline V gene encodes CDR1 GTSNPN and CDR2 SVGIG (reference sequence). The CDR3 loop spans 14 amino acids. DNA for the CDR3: TGTGCCTGGAGTGTAAATAGAAACACCGGGGAGCTGTTTTTT. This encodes CAWSVNRNTGELFF.

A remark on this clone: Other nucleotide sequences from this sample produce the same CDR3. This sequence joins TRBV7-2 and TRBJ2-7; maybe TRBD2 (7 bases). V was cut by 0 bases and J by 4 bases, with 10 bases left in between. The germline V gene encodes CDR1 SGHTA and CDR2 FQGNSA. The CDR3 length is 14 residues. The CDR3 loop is CASSLAGGPYEQYF. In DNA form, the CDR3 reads TGTGCCAGCAGCTTAGCGGGGGGGCCGTACGAGCAGTACTTC.

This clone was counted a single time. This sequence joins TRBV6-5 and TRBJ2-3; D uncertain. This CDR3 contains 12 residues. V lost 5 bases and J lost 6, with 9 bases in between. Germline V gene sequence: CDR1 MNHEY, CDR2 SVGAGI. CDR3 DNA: TGTGCCAGCAGTAGCTACGGGGATACGCAGTATTTT. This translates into CASSSYGDTQYF.